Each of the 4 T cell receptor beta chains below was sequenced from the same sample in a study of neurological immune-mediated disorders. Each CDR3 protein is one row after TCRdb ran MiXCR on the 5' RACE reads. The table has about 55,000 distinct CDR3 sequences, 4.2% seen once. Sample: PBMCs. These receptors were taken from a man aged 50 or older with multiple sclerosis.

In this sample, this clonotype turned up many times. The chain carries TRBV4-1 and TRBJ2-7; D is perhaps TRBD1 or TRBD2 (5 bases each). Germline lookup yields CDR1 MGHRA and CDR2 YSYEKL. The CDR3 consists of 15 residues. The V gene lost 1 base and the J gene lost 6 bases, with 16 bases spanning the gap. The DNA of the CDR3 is TGCGCCAGCAGCCAAGGACAGAGGGGCGGCGGCGAGCAGTACTTC. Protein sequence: CASSQGQRGGGEQYF.

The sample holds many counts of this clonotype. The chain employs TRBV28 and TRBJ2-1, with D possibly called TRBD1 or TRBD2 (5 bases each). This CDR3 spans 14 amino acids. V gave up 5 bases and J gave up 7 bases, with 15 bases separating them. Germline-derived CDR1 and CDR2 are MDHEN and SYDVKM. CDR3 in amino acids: CASSLTGTPNEQFF. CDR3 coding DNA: TGTGCCAGCAGTCTGACCGGGACCCCGAATGAGCAGTTCTTC.

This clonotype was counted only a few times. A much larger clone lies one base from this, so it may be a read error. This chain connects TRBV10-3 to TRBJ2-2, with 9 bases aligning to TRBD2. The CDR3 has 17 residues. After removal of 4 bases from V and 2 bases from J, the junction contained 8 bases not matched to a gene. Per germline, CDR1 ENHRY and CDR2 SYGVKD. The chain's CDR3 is CAISVSSGGTNTGELFF. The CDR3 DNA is TGTGCCATCAGTGTCAGTAGCGGGGGAACTAACACCGGGGAGCTGTTTTTT.

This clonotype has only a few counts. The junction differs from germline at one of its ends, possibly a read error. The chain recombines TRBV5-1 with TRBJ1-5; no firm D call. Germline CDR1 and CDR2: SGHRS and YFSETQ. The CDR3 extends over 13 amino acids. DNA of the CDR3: TGCGCCAGCAGCTTCGAGGGAAATCAGCCCCAGAATTTT. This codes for CASSFEGNQPQNF.